This entry lists 21 T cell receptor beta chains sequenced from one sample in a study of shared clonotypes between healthy human individuals. Sequencing used immunoSEQ multiplex PCR; TCRdb keeps in-frame clones, though not all of them. In the table there are approximately 2,300,000 clones, around 93% of which are singletons. The sample comprised naive CD4+ T cells from PBMCs. Subset in this sample: CD45RA+ positively selected. The receptor set was obtained from a man aged 18 to 30 in good health. Some clones in this sample may be carry-over from other donors' samples.

This chain uses TRBV5-6 with TRBJ2-7, with 8 bases matching TRBD2. J lost 5 bases, V lost 4 bases, and 8 bases had no gene match. The germline V gene has CDR1 SGHDT and CDR2 YYEEEE. The CDR3 spans 14 residues. The CDR3 DNA reads TGTGCCAGCAGCCCGGGTCTAGCGGGTGACGAGCAGTACTTC. Protein sequence: CASSPGLAGDEQYF.

In its sample, this clone was seen once. This CDR3 is CASSLDSNSGVRVYEQYF. CDR3 DNA sequence: TGTGCCAGCAGCTTGGATAGTAATTCGGGGGTAAGAGTCTACGAGCAGTACTTC. The chain couples TRBV5-6 to TRBJ2-7; D is perhaps TRBD2 (6 bases). CDR1 is SGHDT, CDR2 YYEEEE, per germline. V was shortened by 0 bases and J by 3 bases, with 22 bases between the two germline ends. The CDR3 is 18 amino acids.

The CDR3 loop is CASRSEEVLFF. Written as DNA, the CDR3 is TGTGCCAGCAGAAGTGAGGAGGTACTGTTTTTT. The chain couples TRBV27 to TRBJ1-4; D uncertain. With 6 bases removed from V and 13 bases from J, the gap between germline ends came to 12 bases. Germline V lookup: CDR1 MNHEY, CDR2 SMNVEV (reference sequence). This CDR3 has 11 residues.

With respect to this clone: Distinct nucleotide sequences in the sample also encode this CDR3. The rearrangement links TRBV11-2 to TRBJ2-1; D call uncertain. Trimming pared 1 base from V and 6 bases from J, leaving 7 bases between. The CDR3 contains 13 residues. The germline V gene has CDR1 SGHAT and CDR2 FQNNGV. CDR3 loop: CASSLVGGNEQFF. In nucleotides, the CDR3 is TGTGCCAGCAGCTTAGTCGGCGGCAATGAGCAGTTCTTC.

Regarding this clone: The same CDR3 can be traced to other DNA sequences in this sample. The chain uses TRBV28 and TRBJ1-2; D unclear. The germline V gene has CDR1 MDHEN and CDR2 SYDVKM. Trimming shortened V by 3 bases and J by 4 bases, and 9 bases separated the two germline ends. The CDR3 spans 13 residues. The CDR3 spells CASSFPGSYGYTF. As DNA, the CDR3 is TGTGCCAGCAGTTTTCCGGGGAGCTATGGCTACACCTTC.

V is TRBV15 and J is TRBJ1-5; the D gene is possibly TRBD1 (6 bases). CDR1 is LNHNV and CDR2 is YYDKDF in the germline V gene (reference sequence). The CDR3 extends over 15 amino acids. V gave up 3 bases and J gave up 11 bases, with 20 bases separating them. CDR3 DNA sequence: TGTGCCACCAGCAGGACCGGGACAATGGGATCGGCCCAGCATTTT. Its protein product is CATSRTGTMGSAQHF. Full variable domain (remainder filled in from reference TRBV15 and TRBJ1-5): DAMVIQNPRYQVTQFGKPVTLSCSQTLNHNVMYWYQQKSSQAPKLLFHYYDKDFNNEADTPDNFQSRRPNTSFCFLDIRSPGLGDTAMYLCATSRTGTMGSAQHFGDGTRLSIL.

The CDR3 DNA reads as TGTGCCAGCATCGGGCTAGCGGGAATGAGCAATGAGCAGTTCTTC. Translated, it gives CASIGLAGMSNEQFF. J is TRBJ2-1 and V is TRBV2; 9 bases align to TRBD2. CDR1 and CDR2 (germline): SNHLY, FYNNEI. Unmatched junction bases numbered 10, after V lost 7 bases and J lost 6 bases. The length of the CDR3 is 15 residues.

The rearrangement joins TRBV7-2 to TRBJ2-1, with TRBD2 matching over 8 bases. CDR3 length equals 16 residues. V was pared by 0 bases and J by 4 bases, with 5 bases of the junction left unmatched. Germline loops: CDR1 SGHTA, CDR2 FQGNSA. The CDR3 is CASSLALAVGYNEQFF. The DNA of the CDR3 is TGTGCCAGCAGCTTAGCACTAGCGGTCGGGTACAATGAGCAGTTCTTC.

The CDR3 DNA reads as TGTGCCAGCTCACCACCGGGGGCGGAACCCTATGGCTACACCTTC. It yields the protein CASSPPGAEPYGYTF. The V gene is TRBV18, the J gene TRBJ1-2; D possibly corresponds to TRBD1 (6 bases). Germline V gives CDR1 KGHSH, CDR2 LQKENI. CDR3 length equals 15 residues. The V end lost 0 bases, the J end lost 4 bases, and 12 bases lay between the germline ends.

This rearrangement joins TRBV28 to TRBJ2-7, with D possibly matching TRBD2 (5 bases). V was cut by 7 bases and J by 6 bases, with 10 bases left in between. Germline V CDR1 and CDR2: MDHEN, SYDVKM. This CDR3 is 11 amino acids long. CDR3 residues: CASKRESEQYF. The CDR3 coding sequence is TGTGCCAGCAAGAGGGAGAGCGAGCAGTACTTC.

The chain uses TRBV9 and TRBJ2-7, with 7 nucleotides matching TRBD1. The CDR3 length is 16 residues. Germline CDR1 SGDLS, CDR2 YYNGEE. The V and J ends lost 0 bases and 3 bases, in that order; junction bases with no gene match: 9. The chain's CDR3 is CASSVVRPGGNYEQYF. The CDR3 DNA follows: TGTGCCAGCAGCGTAGTAAGGCCAGGGGGAAACTACGAGCAGTACTTC.

The V call is TRBV19, the J call TRBJ2-5; 10 nucleotides match TRBD1. Losses at the gene ends were 5 bases for V and 4 bases for J; bases not matched to a gene: 13. The CDR3 extends over 17 amino acids. From germline, CDR1 is LNHDA and CDR2 SQIVND (reference sequence). The DNA for the CDR3 is TGTGCCAGTAGTCCATTCGCCCGGGGACAGGGGCCAGAGACCCAGTACTTC. This encodes CASSPFARGQGPETQYF.

A remark on this clone: Relative to the germline gene, one junction end is altered; a read error may explain this. The V and J genes are TRBV29-1 and TRBJ2-1, with 7 bases aligning to TRBD2. Germline V gives CDR1 SQVTM, CDR2 ANQGSEA. There are 11 residues in the CDR3. Written as DNA, the CDR3 is TGTGGCGGGGGATCTCTAGTTGAGCAGTTCTTC. Its protein is CGGGSLVEQFF.

The chain links TRBV30 to TRBJ2-2; D perhaps matches TRBD2 (6 bases). The CDR3 is 12 residues long. In germline, CDR1 is GTSNPN, CDR2 SVGIG (reference sequence). V was pared by 7 bases and J by 6 bases, with 12 bases between. Here the CDR3 reads CASSGVSGELFF. The DNA for the CDR3 is TGTGCCTCATCGGGAGTTTCCGGGGAGCTGTTTTTT.

Remarks on this clone: Other DNA sequences in the same sample also yield this CDR3. The chain has TRBV7-3 and TRBJ1-5; no firm D call. Between the trimmed V and J ends, which lost 1 base and 0 bases, there was a span of 1 base. There are 13 residues in the CDR3. Germline CDR1 SGHTA, CDR2 FQGTGA. CDR3 amino acids: CASSLNSNQPQHF. The CDR3 DNA is TGTGCCAGCAGCTTAAATAGCAATCAGCCCCAGCATTTT.

Comment on this clone: This sample includes further DNA sequences coding for the same CDR3. This chain connects TRBV5-1 to TRBJ1-2; D may be TRBD1 (6 bases). V shed 2 bases and J shed 0 bases, with 8 bases lying between them. This CDR3 comprises 14 residues. Germline values: CDR1 SGHRS, CDR2 YFSETQ. The CDR3 coding sequence is TGCGCCAGCAGCTTAGGGGGGGCTAACTATGGCTACACCTTC. Amino acid sequence: CASSLGGANYGYTF. Full variable domain (remainder filled in from reference TRBV5-1 and TRBJ1-2): KAGVTQTPRYLIKTRGQQVTLSCSPISGHRSVSWYQQTPGQGLQFLFEYFSETQRNKGNFPGRFSGRQFSNSRSEMNVSTLELGDSALYLCASSLGGANYGYTFGSGTRLTVV.

The chain combines TRBV5-1 with TRBJ1-4; D unresolved. V dropped 2 bases and J dropped 8 bases, with 13 bases sitting between them. The CDR3 runs 14 residues. Germline V gene data show CDR1 as SGHRS and CDR2 as YFSETQ. The CDR3: CASSLGAVGEKLFF. The DNA for the CDR3 is TGCGCCAGCAGCTTAGGAGCCGTCGGGGAAAAACTGTTTTTT.

The chain combines TRBV11-2 with TRBJ2-1; perhaps D is TRBD1 or TRBD2 (5 bases each). Germline CDR1 is SGHAT and CDR2 is FQNNGV. The CDR3 length is 16 residues. The germline V and J ends were trimmed by 0 bases and 4 bases, with 13 bases remaining between them. DNA of the CDR3: TGTGCCAGCAGCTTAGATGGGACGAGGAGATACAATGAGCAGTTCTTC. Amino acids: CASSLDGTRRYNEQFF.

This rearrangement joins TRBV9 to TRBJ2-7, with 12 bases fitting TRBD2. Unmatched junction bases numbered 7, after V lost 4 bases and J lost 5 bases. CDR1 SGDLS and CDR2 YYNGEE come from the germline V gene. CDR3 length: 15 residues. The chain's CDR3 is CASSPRLAGAHEQYF. CDR3 DNA: TGTGCCAGCAGCCCCCGACTAGCGGGAGCCCACGAGCAGTACTTC.

The chain has TRBV5-4 and TRBJ2-1; 8 nucleotides agree with TRBD2. Germline values: CDR1 SGHNT, CDR2 YYREEE (reference sequence). V gave up 4 bases and J gave up 4 bases; unmatched junction bases: 7. CDR3 length: 15 residues. For the CDR3, the DNA is TGTGCCAGCAGCCCCGGGAGGGCCTCGTACAATGAGCAGTTCTTC. Its protein is CASSPGRASYNEQFF.

The chain has TRBV6-5 and TRBJ2-7; possibly TRBD1 for D (6 bases). This CDR3 spans 14 amino acids. CDR1 MNHEY and CDR2 SVGAGI come from the germline V gene. The V and J ends lost 6 bases and 0 bases respectively, with 12 bases between them. In nucleotides, the CDR3 is TGTGCCAGCAGCTCGTCCAGGGGCTCCTACGAGCAGTACTTC. Residues: CASSSSRGSYEQYF.